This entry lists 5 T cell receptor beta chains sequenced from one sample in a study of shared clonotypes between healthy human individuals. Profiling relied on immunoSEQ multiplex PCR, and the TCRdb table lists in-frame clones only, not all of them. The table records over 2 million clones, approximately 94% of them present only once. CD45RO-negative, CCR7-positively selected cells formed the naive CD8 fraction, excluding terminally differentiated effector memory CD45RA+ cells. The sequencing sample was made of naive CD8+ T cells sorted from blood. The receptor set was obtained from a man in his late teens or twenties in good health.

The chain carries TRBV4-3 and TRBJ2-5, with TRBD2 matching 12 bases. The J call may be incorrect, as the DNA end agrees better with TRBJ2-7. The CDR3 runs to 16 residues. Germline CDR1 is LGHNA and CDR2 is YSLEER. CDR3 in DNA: TGCGCCAGCAGCCAAACCCTAGCGGGGGGGTCCTACGAGCAGTACTTC. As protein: CASSQTLAGGSYEQYF.

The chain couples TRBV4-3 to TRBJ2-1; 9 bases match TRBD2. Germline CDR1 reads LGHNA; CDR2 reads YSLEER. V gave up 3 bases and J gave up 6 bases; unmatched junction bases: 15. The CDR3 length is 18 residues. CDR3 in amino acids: CASSQTINIAGALNEQFF. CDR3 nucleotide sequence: TGCGCCAGCAGCCAGACGATCAACATAGCGGGAGCCCTCAATGAGCAGTTCTTC.

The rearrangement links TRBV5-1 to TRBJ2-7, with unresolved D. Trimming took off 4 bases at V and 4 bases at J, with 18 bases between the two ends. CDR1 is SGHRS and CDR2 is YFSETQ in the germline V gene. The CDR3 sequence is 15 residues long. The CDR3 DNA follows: TGCGCCAGCAGCCAGCGTCCGGCTTTCCTGTACGAGCAGTACTTC. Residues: CASSQRPAFLYEQYF.

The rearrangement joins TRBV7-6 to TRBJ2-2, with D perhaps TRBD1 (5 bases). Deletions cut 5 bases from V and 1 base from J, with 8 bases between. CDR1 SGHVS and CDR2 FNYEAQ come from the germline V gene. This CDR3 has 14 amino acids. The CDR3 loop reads CASSAGWNTGELFF. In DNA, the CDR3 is TGTGCCAGCAGCGCAGGGTGGAACACCGGGGAGCTGTTTTTT.

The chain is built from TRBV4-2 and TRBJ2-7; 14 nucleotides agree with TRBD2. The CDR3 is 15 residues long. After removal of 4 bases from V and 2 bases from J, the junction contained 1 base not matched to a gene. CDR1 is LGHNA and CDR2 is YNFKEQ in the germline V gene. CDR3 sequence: CASSRGLAGAYEQYF. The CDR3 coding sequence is TGTGCCAGCAGCCGGGGACTAGCGGGGGCCTACGAGCAGTACTTC.